The 19 T cell receptor beta chains presented below share a single source sample, sequenced in a study of vaccination effects on CD4 cells after COVID-19. Some clones are missing from TCRdb's copy, which holds only in-frame ones; the method was immunoSEQ multiplex PCR. The data show 65,000 to 85,000 clones, over 70% seen once. Their recognized antigens are unknown. Ahead of sequencing, the ViraFEST assay grew antigen-specific CD4+ T cells using viral peptide pools. Having been cultured for around nine days, the cells underwent CD4+ T cell isolation. Absence of prior SARS-CoV-2 infection characterized the vaccine recipients, who showed negative nucleocapsid antibodies. The specimen was CD4+ T cells from PBMCs cultured with SARS-CoV-2 spike peptides, collected before COVID-19 vaccination. These receptors were taken from a human donor who received a COVID-19 vaccine.

The chain couples TRBV12-5 to TRBJ2-1; 8 nucleotides agree with TRBD1. V lost 4 bases, J lost 3 bases, and 5 bases stayed unmatched. The CDR3 sequence is 15 residues long. Germline CDR1 is LGHNT and CDR2 is FRNRAP. CDR3 nucleotides: TGTGCTAGTGGTTGGGCCGGGACAGGCTACAATGAGCAGTTCTTC. Encoded protein: CASGWAGTGYNEQFF.

This clone was found once. This chain joins TRBV18 and TRBJ2-5, with a weak D call TRBD2 (6 bases). Germline-derived CDR1 and CDR2 are KGHSH and LQKENI. V lost 6 bases to trimming and J lost 5 bases, with 13 bases between them. The CDR3 has 13 residues. The DNA of the CDR3 is TGTGCCAGCTCCCTTTCCCGGGGGGAGACCCAGTACTTC. Translation: CASSLSRGETQYF.

Only a few counts were recorded for this clone. This chain connects TRBV24-1 to TRBJ1-1; maybe TRBD1 (6 bases). The V and J ends lost 4 bases and 8 bases respectively, with 13 bases between them. Germline V gene sequence: CDR1 KGHDR, CDR2 SFDVKD. The CDR3 is 13 amino acids. CDR3 bases: TGTGCCACCAGTGAGCCAGGGGTTCCCGAAGCTTTCTTT. It yields the protein CATSEPGVPEAFF.

The V gene is TRBV6-5, the J gene TRBJ1-5; D gene unclear. The germline V gene encodes CDR1 MNHEY and CDR2 SVGAGI. The CDR3 contains 14 residues. Trimming cost V 6 bases and J 2 bases, with 11 bases left between them. The CDR3 sequence: CASSPAPGNQPQHF. The CDR3 nucleotides are TGTGCCAGCAGCCCCGCCCCCGGCAATCAGCCCCAGCATTTT.

CDR3 sequence: CASSLDARNSPLHF. CDR3 DNA sequence: TGTGCCAGCAGCTTGGATGCCAGAAATTCACCCCTCCACTTT. This chain uses TRBV5-8 with TRBJ1-6; D not certain. V lost 0 bases, J lost 7 bases, and 8 bases lay in between. Germline lookup yields CDR1 SGHTS and CDR2 YDEGEE. The CDR3 sequence is 14 residues long. The variable domain in full, with the rest retrieved from reference TRBV5-8 and TRBJ1-6, is EAGVTQSPTHLIKTRGQQATLRCSPISGHTSVYWYQQALGLGLQFLLWYDEGEERNRGNFPPRFSGRQFPNYSSELNVNALELEDSALYLCASSLDARNSPLHFGNGTRLTVT.

The genes are TRBV7-2 and TRBJ2-1; 8 bases align to TRBD2. The germline V gene has CDR1 SGHTA and CDR2 FQGNSA. The CDR3 extends over 15 amino acids. Germline trimming cut 1 base from V and 3 bases from J; bases unmatched to any gene: 2. CDR3 in DNA: TGTGCCAGCAGCTTAGACACTAGCGGCTACAATGAGCAGTTCTTC. Residues: CASSLDTSGYNEQFF.

The CDR3 loop is CASGDRASNQPQHF. CDR3 nucleotides: TGTGCCAGCGGGGACAGGGCTAGCAATCAGCCCCAGCATTTT. The chain is built from TRBV19 and TRBJ1-5; 9 nucleotides agree with TRBD1. Losses at the gene ends were 9 bases for V and 0 bases for J; bases not matched to a gene: 3. Germline CDR1 reads LNHDA; CDR2 reads SQIVND (reference sequence). This CDR3 has 14 residues. Full variable domain (remainder filled in from reference TRBV19 and TRBJ1-5): DGGITQSPKYLFRKEGQNVTLSCEQNLNHDAMYWYRQDPGQGLRLIYYSQIVNDFQKGDIAEGYSVSREKKESFPLTVTSAQKNPTAFYLCASGDRASNQPQHFGDGTRLSIL.

The chain carries TRBV11-2 and TRBJ2-3; no reliable D call. Germline values: CDR1 SGHAT, CDR2 FQNNGV. CDR3 length: 13 amino acids. V dropped 3 bases and J dropped 4 bases, with 8 bases sitting between them. For the CDR3, the DNA is TGTGCCAGCAGCTTTGCTTTCTCAGATACGCAGTATTTT. Its protein product is CASSFAFSDTQYF.

This clone was seen a handful of times. This chain uses TRBV6-6 with TRBJ1-5; 9 positions agree with TRBD1. This CDR3 is built from 18 residues. Trimming at V came to 5 bases and at J to 0 bases, leaving 11 bases not matched to a gene. Germline CDR1 and CDR2: MNHNY and SVGAGI (reference sequence). Here the CDR3 DNA reads TGTGCCAGCAGTCCCCGCGGGACAGGGTTCGGTAGCAATCAGCCCCAGCATTTT. Residues: CASSPRGTGFGSNQPQHF.

The gene calls are TRBV5-1 and TRBJ2-1; 12 bases line up with TRBD2. CDR3 length: 16 amino acids. Per germline, CDR1 SGHRS and CDR2 YFSETQ. The J segment lost 5 bases and the V segment lost 1 base, leaving 4 bases of the junction unmatched. DNA of the CDR3: TGCGCCAGCAGCTTGACTAGCGGGGGGTATAACAATGAGCAGTTCTTC. This sequence encodes CASSLTSGGYNNEQFF.

V is TRBV6-2 or TRBV6-3 and J is TRBJ2-5; TRBD2 matches 7 bases. CDR3 length: 16 amino acids. Germline V gene data show CDR1 as MNHEY and CDR2 as SVGEGT. With V trimmed by 6 bases and J by 5 bases, 15 bases remained unmatched. The CDR3 region is CASSPIAGSYTETQYF. CDR3 bases: TGTGCCAGCAGCCCTATAGCGGGTAGCTATACGGAGACCCAGTACTTC.

The rearrangement joins TRBV19 to TRBJ1-2, with 7 bases fitting TRBD1. Trimming at V came to 4 bases and at J to 4 bases, leaving 3 bases not matched to a gene. There are 13 residues in the CDR3. The V gene's germline CDR1 is LNHDA and CDR2 SQIVND (reference sequence). The CDR3 region is CASSRGQVYGYTF. The CDR3 bases are TGTGCCAGTAGTAGAGGACAGGTCTATGGCTACACCTTC. The full variable domain, completed using reference TRBV19 and TRBJ1-2, is DGGITQSPKYLFRKEGQNVTLSCEQNLNHDAMYWYRQDPGQGLRLIYYSQIVNDFQKGDIAEGYSVSREKKESFPLTVTSAQKNPTAFYLCASSRGQVYGYTFGSGTRLTVV.

J is TRBJ2-3 and V is TRBV20-1; D is unclear. V was trimmed by 3 bases and J by 1 base, leaving 11 bases between them. Per the germline V gene, CDR1 is DFQATT and CDR2 is SNEGSKA (reference sequence). This CDR3 is 14 amino acids long. Written as DNA, the CDR3 is TGCAGTGCTAGTAAGGGTCGGGGCACAGATACGCAGTATTTT. This codes for CSASKGRGTDTQYF.

This clone turned up a few times. The V call is TRBV7-8, the J call TRBJ2-7, with D hard to call. V was shortened by 0 bases and J by 4 bases, with 10 bases between the two germline ends. There are 14 residues in the CDR3. Germline V gene sequence: CDR1 SGHVS, CDR2 FQNEAQ. CDR3 in DNA: TGTGCCAGCAGCTTAGCCCCCGCTATTTACGAGCAGTACGTC. It translates to CASSLAPAIYEQYV.

This clone was counted a single time. This chain links TRBV4-3 with TRBJ1-2, with a tentative D call TRBD1 (5 bases). The V and J ends lost 2 bases and 0 bases respectively, with 10 bases between them. The CDR3 has 15 amino acids. CDR1 LGHNA and CDR2 YSLEER come from the germline V gene. This CDR3 reads CASSQQGGANYGYTF. The CDR3 DNA reads as TGCGCCAGCAGCCAACAGGGAGGGGCTAACTATGGCTACACCTTC.

The chain couples TRBV2 to TRBJ2-5; D tentatively fits TRBD1 or TRBD2 (5 bases each). The V end lost 6 bases, the J end lost 5 bases, and 19 bases lay between the germline ends. Germline values: CDR1 SNHLY, CDR2 FYNNEI. The CDR3 runs 15 residues. DNA for the CDR3: TGTGCCAGCAGGCGCTCCGGGACCCAAGGGGAGACCCAGTACTTC. Translation gives CASRRSGTQGETQYF.

The chain recombines TRBV24-1 with TRBJ1-2, with 12 bases aligning to TRBD1. The germline V gene encodes CDR1 KGHDR and CDR2 SFDVKD. Trimming cost V 4 bases and J 4 bases; bases outside gene matches: 6. The CDR3 length is 16 residues. CDR3 DNA: TGTGCCACCAGTGACCCCGGGACAGGGGGCGTCTATGGCTACACCTTC. Protein: CATSDPGTGGVYGYTF.

CDR3 region: CASIPLPGASYNEQFF. CDR3 nucleotides: TGCGCCAGCATCCCACTTCCAGGGGCCTCCTACAATGAGCAGTTCTTC. The chain uses TRBV5-1 and TRBJ2-1; a weak D match, TRBD1 (6 bases). Germline V gives CDR1 SGHRS, CDR2 YFSETQ. V lost 6 bases, J lost 0 bases, and 16 bases lay in between. The CDR3 runs 16 residues.

This rearrangement joins TRBV5-1 to TRBJ2-3, with D uncertain. The germline CDR1 and CDR2 sequences are SGHRS and YFSETQ. V shed 0 bases and J shed 0 bases, with 14 bases lying between them. CDR3 length: 17 amino acids. DNA of the CDR3: TGCGCCAGCAGCTTGGCCAAAGGGTCTACTAGCACAGATACGCAGTATTTT. It yields the protein CASSLAKGSTSTDTQYF.